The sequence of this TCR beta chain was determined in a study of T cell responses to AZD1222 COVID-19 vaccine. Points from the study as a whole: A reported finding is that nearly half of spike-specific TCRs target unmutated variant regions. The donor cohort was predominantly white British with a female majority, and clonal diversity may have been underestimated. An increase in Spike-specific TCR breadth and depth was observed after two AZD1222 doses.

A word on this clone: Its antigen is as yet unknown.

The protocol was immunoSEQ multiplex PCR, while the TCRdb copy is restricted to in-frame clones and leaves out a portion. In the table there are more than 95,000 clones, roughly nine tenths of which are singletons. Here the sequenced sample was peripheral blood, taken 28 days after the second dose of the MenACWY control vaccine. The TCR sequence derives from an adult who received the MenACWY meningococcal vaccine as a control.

The CDR3 coding sequence is TGCGCCAGCAGCCTCCGGACCGACTCCTACGAGCAGTACTTC. It yields the protein CASSLRTDSYEQYF. V usage is TRBV4-1 and J usage is TRBJ2-7; no definite D call. The CDR3 is 14 amino acids. The ends were cut back, 4 bases at V and 0 bases at J, with 10 bases in the middle. Germline CDR1 MGHRA, CDR2 YSYEKL.